This paragraph covers one TCR beta chain sequence. Its target is unknown. The CDR3 is 15 amino acids. Looked up from germline, CDR1 is SGDLS and CDR2 is YYNGEE. Trimming took off 4 bases at V and 2 bases at J, with 15 bases between the two ends. This entry comes from a study of cytomegalovirus exposure and HLA in healthy donors. The PCR was carried out with 60 Vbeta primers and 13 Jbeta primers. The table came from immunoSEQ multiplex PCR; TCRdb's copy has only in-frame clones and leaves some out. The sample contains more than 100,000 clones, about 73% of which appear only once. Study results and limitations: A later analysis by the authors found several of the most significant clusters apparently linked to common viral pathogens. Later analysis showed most CMV-associated TCR beta chains appearing HLA-restricted. Most likely, a cluster of highly shared sequence variants arose as a sequencing artifact. It has been reported that TCR beta sequences accurately predicted the HLA-A and HLA-B alleles of most subjects.

Sequenced sample: PBMCs. The V and J genes are TRBV9 and TRBJ1-2; tentatively, D is TRBD1 (6 bases). The receptor was derived from a middle-aged woman in good health and CMV-seropositive. Written as DNA, the CDR3 is TGTGCCAGCAGCCCCCGGACAGACTACAACTATGGCTACACCTTC. Translation: CASSPRTDYNYGYTF.